The 19 T cell receptor beta chains presented below share a single source sample, sequenced in a study of shared clonotypes between healthy human individuals. This table comes from immunoSEQ multiplex PCR, and its TCRdb copy is limited to in-frame clones, with some not included. Among roughly 1,800,000 clones, roughly 94% were seen once, and the ten largest hold approximately 1.2%. CD8 cells classed as naive were CD45RO-negative and positively selected for CCR7, excluding terminally differentiated effector memory CD45RA+ cells. The sample consisted of naive CD8+ T cells sorted from blood. The receptor set was obtained from a man younger than 35 in good health.

The V call is TRBV2, the J call TRBJ1-2, with a possible D match to TRBD1 (5 bases). CDR1 SNHLY and CDR2 FYNNEI come from the germline V gene. The V and J ends lost 2 bases and 5 bases respectively, with 18 bases between them. This CDR3 has 16 amino acids. The CDR3 sequence is CASSERGFEAYYGYTF. The CDR3 region has the DNA TGTGCCAGCAGTGAAAGGGGATTCGAGGCCTATTATGGCTACACCTTC.

This chain links TRBV7-9 with TRBJ1-1; the match to TRBD1 covers 8 bases. There are 15 residues in the CDR3. In germline, CDR1 is SEHNR, CDR2 FQNEAQ (reference sequence). V was clipped by 5 bases and J by 1 base; unmatched bases: 6. This CDR3 reads CASSPSDRANTEAFF. DNA for the CDR3: TGTGCCAGCAGCCCATCGGACAGGGCGAACACTGAAGCTTTCTTT.

This chain links TRBV9 with TRBJ1-3, with D hard to call. Trimming left V 3 bases short and J 1 base short, with 14 bases between. The germline gives CDR1 SGDLS, CDR2 YYNGEE. This CDR3 contains 16 residues. The CDR3 DNA reads as TGTGCCAGCAGCGCGGGAGCCGGGATTTCTGGAAACACCATATATTTT. Its protein is CASSAGAGISGNTIYF.

V is TRBV27 and J is TRBJ2-7; 11 positions match TRBD1. The V gene's germline CDR1 is MNHEY and CDR2 SMNVEV (reference sequence). This CDR3 spans 14 amino acids. V was clipped by 4 bases and J by 5 bases; unmatched bases: 4. The DNA of the CDR3 is TGTGCCAGCAGTTGGACAGGGGGCTCGAACGAGCAGTACTTC. It codes for CASSWTGGSNEQYF.

This chain connects TRBV6-5 to TRBJ1-1; D unresolved. CDR3 length: 13 amino acids. V lost 5 bases and J lost 1, with 8 bases in between. Germline V gene data show CDR1 as MNHEY and CDR2 as SVGAGI. The CDR3 nucleotides are TGTGCCAGCAGTCTAACCCGGAACACTGAAGCTTTCTTT. Protein: CASSLTRNTEAFF.

J is TRBJ1-2 and V is TRBV7-9; D gene uncertain. The CDR3 loop spans 13 amino acids. Trimming shortened V by 1 base and J by 5 bases, and 8 bases separated the two germline ends. Germline values: CDR1 SEHNR, CDR2 FQNEAQ (reference sequence). This CDR3 is CASSLGVEYGYTF. The CDR3 DNA follows: TGTGCCAGCAGCTTAGGGGTGGAATATGGCTACACCTTC.

As concerns this clone: Other DNA sequences in the sample encode the same CDR3. The V call is TRBV6-5, the J call TRBJ2-1; D remains unclear. Germline V gene sequence: CDR1 MNHEY, CDR2 SVGAGI. This CDR3 has 13 amino acids. The V end lost 0 bases, the J end lost 6 bases, and 6 bases lay between the germline ends. CDR3 sequence (DNA): TGTGCCAGCAGTTACTCGAACGGCAATGAGCAGTTCTTC. This gives the protein CASSYSNGNEQFF.

The rearrangement links TRBV6-1 to TRBJ2-3; D is tentatively TRBD1 or TRBD2 (5 bases each). V lost 7 bases and J 4 bases, leaving 18 bases between the germline ends. Germline V gene lookup returns CDR1 MNHNS and CDR2 SASEGT. This CDR3 spans 15 amino acids. The chain's CDR3 is CASIRRAKEADTQYF. The CDR3 coding sequence is TGTGCCAGCATTCGCAGGGCCAAGGAGGCAGATACGCAGTATTTT.

The chain carries TRBV10-3 and TRBJ2-2; no firm D call. Germline CDR1 reads ENHRY; CDR2 reads SYGVKD. This CDR3 comprises 11 residues. V was cut by 8 bases and J by 3 bases, with 4 bases left in between. The CDR3 region is CAIGDTGELFF. Here the CDR3 DNA reads TGTGCCATCGGGGACACCGGGGAGCTGTTTTTT.

In regard to this clone: Other nucleotide sequences from this sample produce the same CDR3. The CDR3 here is CATSRQGGNEQFF. Here the CDR3 DNA reads TGTGCCACCAGCAGACAGGGAGGCAATGAGCAGTTCTTC. The V call is TRBV15, the J call TRBJ2-1, with D tentatively TRBD2 (6 bases). This CDR3 is built from 13 residues. V lost 2 bases and J lost 6, with 8 bases in between. CDR1 and CDR2 (germline): LNHNV, YYDKDF (reference sequence).

This clone has just one count. J is TRBJ2-7 and V is TRBV5-1; D not resolved. Trimming took off 1 base at V and 7 bases at J, with 21 bases between the two ends. CDR1 is SGHRS, CDR2 YFSETQ, per germline. The CDR3 loop spans 16 amino acids. CDR3 sequence: CASSLSVGSPETEQYF. The CDR3 bases are TGCGCCAGCAGCTTGTCCGTGGGCAGTCCCGAAACTGAGCAGTACTTC.

This chain links TRBV6-1 with TRBJ1-1; D uncertain. Germline CDR1 MNHNS, CDR2 SASEGT. The V and J ends lost 3 bases and 9 bases respectively, with 8 bases between them. The CDR3 totals 11 residues. The CDR3 is CASSEAQKAFF. As DNA, the CDR3 is TGTGCCAGCAGTGAGGCTCAGAAAGCTTTCTTT.

The V call is TRBV9, the J call TRBJ2-2; 10 positions agree with TRBD2. Per germline, CDR1 SGDLS and CDR2 YYNGEE. The length of the CDR3 is 16 residues. Trimming at V came to 0 bases and at J to 7 bases, leaving 6 bases not matched to a gene. CDR3 loop: CASSVGAGGSDGELFF. The CDR3, as DNA: TGTGCCAGCAGCGTAGGAGCGGGGGGGAGCGACGGGGAGCTGTTTTTT.

The chain employs TRBV10-3 and TRBJ2-2; 9 bases are a match to TRBD2. V gave up 9 bases and J gave up 3 bases; unmatched junction bases: 5. This CDR3 is 14 amino acids long. The germline V gene encodes CDR1 ENHRY and CDR2 SYGVKD. CDR3 in amino acids: CAMERGEDTGELFF. DNA of the CDR3: TGTGCCATGGAGCGGGGGGAGGACACCGGGGAGCTGTTTTTT.

The count of this clone is one. Different DNA sequences within this sample yield the same CDR3. The J gene is TRBJ2-7, the V gene TRBV27; a possible D gene is TRBD2 (6 bases). V lost 4 bases, J lost 3 bases, and 10 bases lay in between. Germline lookup yields CDR1 MNHEY and CDR2 SMNVEV (reference sequence). This CDR3 spans 13 amino acids. CDR3 sequence: CASSYRTNYEQYF. CDR3 nucleotide sequence: TGTGCCAGCAGTTACCGGACTAACTACGAGCAGTACTTC.

The V call is TRBV4-1, the J call TRBJ1-1, with D maybe TRBD1 (5 bases). The CDR3 runs 15 residues. Per the germline V gene, CDR1 is MGHRA and CDR2 is YSYEKL. Deletions cut 1 base from V and 1 base from J, with 10 bases between. In nucleotides, the CDR3 is TGCGCCAGCAGCCAAGGGGGGTTCGCGAACACTGAAGCTTTCTTT. It encodes CASSQGGFANTEAFF.

V is TRBV2 and J is TRBJ2-3; 12 nucleotides align to TRBD2. The length of the CDR3 is 14 residues. CDR1 and CDR2 from the germline V gene are SNHLY and FYNNEI. The V segment lost 11 bases and the J segment 4 bases; nucleotides outside the gene matches: 7. CDR3 DNA: TGTGCCCCCTGGACTAGCGGGACCCCAGATACGCAGTATTTT. Translation: CAPWTSGTPDTQYF.

This chain links TRBV9 with TRBJ2-3, with 8 bases fitting TRBD1. The CDR3 covers 17 residues. V trimming: 5 bases; J trimming: 3 bases; junction bases outside the gene matches: 14. Germline CDR1 reads SGDLS; CDR2 reads YYNGEE. The CDR3 DNA sequence: TGTGCCAGCAGTCGTACTCCAGGGGGCACGAGTACAGATACGCAGTATTTT. Encoded protein: CASSRTPGGTSTDTQYF.

The chain employs TRBV27 and TRBJ1-2; 10 bases align to TRBD1. Losses at the gene ends were 7 bases for V and 3 bases for J; bases not matched to a gene: 5. The V gene's germline CDR1 is MNHEY and CDR2 SMNVEV (reference sequence). The CDR3 runs to 14 residues. CDR3 sequence (DNA): TGTGCCAGCACCCTGACAGGGGGCGACTATGGCTACACCTTC. This encodes CASTLTGGDYGYTF.